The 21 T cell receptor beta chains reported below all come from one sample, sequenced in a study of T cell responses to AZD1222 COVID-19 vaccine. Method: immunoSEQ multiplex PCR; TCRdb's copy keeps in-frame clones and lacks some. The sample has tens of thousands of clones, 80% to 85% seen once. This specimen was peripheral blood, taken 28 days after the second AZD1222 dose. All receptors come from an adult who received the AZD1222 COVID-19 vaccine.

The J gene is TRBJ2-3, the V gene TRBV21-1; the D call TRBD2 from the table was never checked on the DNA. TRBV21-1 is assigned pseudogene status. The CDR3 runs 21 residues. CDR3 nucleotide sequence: TGTGCCAGCAGCATTACGACTAGCGAGCGGGGGCGACTGATGGGTACAGATACGCAGTATTTT. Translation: CASSITTSERGRLMGTDTQYF.

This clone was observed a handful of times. The CDR3 here is CASSLFVVGANVLTF. Here the CDR3 DNA reads TGTGCCAGCAGTTTATTCGTTGTAGGGGCCAACGTCCTGACTTTC. The genes are TRBV6-2 or TRBV6-3 and TRBJ2-6, with D hard to call. With 4 bases removed from V and 4 bases from J, the gap between germline ends came to 11 bases. This CDR3 has 15 amino acids. Germline V gene sequence: CDR1 MNHEY, CDR2 SVGEGT.

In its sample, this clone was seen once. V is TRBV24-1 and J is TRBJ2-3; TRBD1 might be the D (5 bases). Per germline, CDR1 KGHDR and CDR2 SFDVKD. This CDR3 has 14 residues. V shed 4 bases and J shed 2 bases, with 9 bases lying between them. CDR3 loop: CATSDRQSTDTQYF. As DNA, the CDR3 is TGTGCCACCAGTGACCGACAGTCCACAGATACGCAGTATTTT.

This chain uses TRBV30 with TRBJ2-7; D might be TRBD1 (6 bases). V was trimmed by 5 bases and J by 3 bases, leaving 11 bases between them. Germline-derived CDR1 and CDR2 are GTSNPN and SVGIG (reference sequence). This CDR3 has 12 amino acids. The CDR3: CAWLGQSYEQYF. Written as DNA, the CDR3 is TGTGCCTGGCTAGGACAGAGCTACGAGCAGTACTTC.

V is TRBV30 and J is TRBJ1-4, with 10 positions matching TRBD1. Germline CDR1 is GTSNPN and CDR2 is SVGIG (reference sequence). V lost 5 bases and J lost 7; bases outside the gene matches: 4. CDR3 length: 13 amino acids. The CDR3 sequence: CAWSGTGVEKLFF. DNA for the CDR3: TGTGCCTGGTCCGGGACAGGGGTTGAAAAACTGTTTTTT.

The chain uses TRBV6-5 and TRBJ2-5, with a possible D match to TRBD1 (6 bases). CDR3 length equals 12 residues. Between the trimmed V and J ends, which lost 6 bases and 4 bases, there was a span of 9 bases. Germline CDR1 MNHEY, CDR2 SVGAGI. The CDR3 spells CASRKGGETQYF. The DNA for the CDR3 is TGTGCCAGCAGAAAAGGGGGAGAGACCCAGTACTTC.

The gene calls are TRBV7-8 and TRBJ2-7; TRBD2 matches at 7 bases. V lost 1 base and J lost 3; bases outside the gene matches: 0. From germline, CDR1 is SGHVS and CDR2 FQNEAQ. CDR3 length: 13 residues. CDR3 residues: CASSLGGGYEQYF. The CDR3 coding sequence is TGTGCCAGCAGCTTAGGCGGGGGCTACGAGCAGTACTTC.

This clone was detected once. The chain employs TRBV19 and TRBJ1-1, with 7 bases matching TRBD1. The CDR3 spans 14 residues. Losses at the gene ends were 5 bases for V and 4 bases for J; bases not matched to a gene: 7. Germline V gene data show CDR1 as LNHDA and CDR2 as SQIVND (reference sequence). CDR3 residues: CASSLQGGSTEAFF. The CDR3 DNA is TGTGCCAGTAGTCTCCAGGGGGGCTCCACTGAAGCTTTCTTT.

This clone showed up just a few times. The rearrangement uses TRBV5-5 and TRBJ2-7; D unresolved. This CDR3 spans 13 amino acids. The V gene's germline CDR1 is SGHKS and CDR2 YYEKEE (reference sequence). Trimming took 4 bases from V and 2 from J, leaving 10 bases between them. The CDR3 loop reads CASSPRQAYEQYF. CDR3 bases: TGTGCCAGCAGCCCCCGACAAGCCTACGAGCAGTACTTC.

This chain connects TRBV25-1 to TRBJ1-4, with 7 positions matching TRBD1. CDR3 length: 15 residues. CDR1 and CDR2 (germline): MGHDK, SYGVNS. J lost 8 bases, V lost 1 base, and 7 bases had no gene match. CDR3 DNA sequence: TGTGCCAGCAGTGAATGGGCAGGGGGATCGGAAAAACTGTTTTTT. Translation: CASSEWAGGSEKLFF.

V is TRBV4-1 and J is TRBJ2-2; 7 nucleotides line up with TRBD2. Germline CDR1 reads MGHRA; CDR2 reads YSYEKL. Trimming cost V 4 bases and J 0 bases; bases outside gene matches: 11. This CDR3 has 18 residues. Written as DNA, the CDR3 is TGCGCCAGCAGCCCTCCGGGACTAAGCCATTCGAACACCGGGGAGCTGTTTTTT. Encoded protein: CASSPPGLSHSNTGELFF.

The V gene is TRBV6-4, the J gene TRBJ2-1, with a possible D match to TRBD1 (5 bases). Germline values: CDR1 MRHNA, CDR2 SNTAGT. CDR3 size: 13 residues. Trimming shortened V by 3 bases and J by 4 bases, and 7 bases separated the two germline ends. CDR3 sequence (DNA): TGTGCCAGCAGTGAACAGGTTTACAATGAGCAGTTCTTC. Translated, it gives CASSEQVYNEQFF.

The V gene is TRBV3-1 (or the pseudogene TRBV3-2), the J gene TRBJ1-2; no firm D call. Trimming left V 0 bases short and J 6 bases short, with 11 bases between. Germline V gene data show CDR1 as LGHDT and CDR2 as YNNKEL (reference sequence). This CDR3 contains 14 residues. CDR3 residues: CASSQEPIVNGYTF. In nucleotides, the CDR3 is TGTGCCAGCAGCCAAGAACCGATAGTCAATGGCTACACCTTC.

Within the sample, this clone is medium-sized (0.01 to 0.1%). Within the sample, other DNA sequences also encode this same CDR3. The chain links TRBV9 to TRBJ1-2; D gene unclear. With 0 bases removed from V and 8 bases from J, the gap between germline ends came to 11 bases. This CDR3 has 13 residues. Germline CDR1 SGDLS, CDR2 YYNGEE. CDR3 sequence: CASSVEGVGGYTF. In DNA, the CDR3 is TGTGCCAGCAGCGTAGAGGGAGTGGGGGGCTACACCTTC.

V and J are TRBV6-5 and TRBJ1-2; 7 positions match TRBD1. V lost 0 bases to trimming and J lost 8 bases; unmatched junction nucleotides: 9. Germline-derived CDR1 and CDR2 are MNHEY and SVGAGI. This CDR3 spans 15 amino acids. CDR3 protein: CASSYSNRGRQGYTF. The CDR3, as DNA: TGTGCCAGCAGTTACTCGAACAGGGGAAGGCAAGGCTACACCTTC.

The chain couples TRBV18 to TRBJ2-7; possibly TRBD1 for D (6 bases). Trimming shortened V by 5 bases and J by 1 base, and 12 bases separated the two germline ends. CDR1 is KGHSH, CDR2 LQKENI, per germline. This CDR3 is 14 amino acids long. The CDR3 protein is CASSKYRVSYEQYF. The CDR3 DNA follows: TGTGCCAGCTCAAAGTACAGGGTTTCCTACGAGCAGTACTTC. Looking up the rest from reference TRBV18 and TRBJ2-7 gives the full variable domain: NAGVMQNPRHLVRRRGQEARLRCSPMKGHSHVYWYRQLPEEGLKFMVYLQKENIIDESGMPKERFSAEFPKEGPSILRIQQVVRGDSAAYFCASSKYRVSYEQYFGPGTRLTVT.

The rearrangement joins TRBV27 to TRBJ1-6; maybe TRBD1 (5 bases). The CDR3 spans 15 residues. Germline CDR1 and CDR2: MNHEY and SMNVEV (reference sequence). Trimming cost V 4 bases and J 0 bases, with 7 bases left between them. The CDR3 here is CASSWGSSYNSPLHF. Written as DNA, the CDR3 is TGTGCCAGCAGTTGGGGGAGCTCCTATAATTCACCCCTCCACTTT.

CDR3 in DNA: TGTGCCAGCAGCCCCGGACAGAAATATAGCAATCAGCCCCAGCATTTT. Amino acids: CASSPGQKYSNQPQHF. This rearrangement joins TRBV7-8 to TRBJ1-5; D is perhaps TRBD1 (6 bases). The V and J ends lost 5 bases and 0 bases respectively, with 14 bases between them. The CDR3 covers 16 residues. Germline CDR1 and CDR2: SGHVS and FQNEAQ.

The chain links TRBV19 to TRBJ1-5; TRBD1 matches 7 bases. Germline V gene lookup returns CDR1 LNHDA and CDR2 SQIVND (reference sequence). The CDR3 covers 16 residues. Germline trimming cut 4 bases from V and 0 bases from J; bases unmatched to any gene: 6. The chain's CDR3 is CASSTQTGSSNQPQHF. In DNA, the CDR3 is TGTGCCAGTAGTACCCAGACAGGGAGTAGCAATCAGCCCCAGCATTTT. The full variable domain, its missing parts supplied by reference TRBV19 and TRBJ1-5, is DGGITQSPKYLFRKEGQNVTLSCEQNLNHDAMYWYRQDPGQGLRLIYYSQIVNDFQKGDIAEGYSVSREKKESFPLTVTSAQKNPTAFYLCASSTQTGSSNQPQHFGDGTRLSIL.

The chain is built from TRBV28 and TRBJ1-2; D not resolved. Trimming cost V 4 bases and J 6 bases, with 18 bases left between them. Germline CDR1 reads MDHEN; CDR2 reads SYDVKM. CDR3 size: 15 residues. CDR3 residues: CASSSPTRPFDGYTF. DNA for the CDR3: TGTGCCAGCAGTTCACCCACCCGACCCTTCGATGGCTACACCTTC.

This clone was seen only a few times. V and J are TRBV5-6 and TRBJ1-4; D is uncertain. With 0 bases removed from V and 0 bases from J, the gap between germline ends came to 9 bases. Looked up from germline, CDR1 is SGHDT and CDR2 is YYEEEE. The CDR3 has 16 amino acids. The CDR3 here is CASSLGPGATNEKLFF. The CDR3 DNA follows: TGTGCCAGCAGCTTGGGGCCGGGCGCAACTAATGAAAAACTGTTTTTT.